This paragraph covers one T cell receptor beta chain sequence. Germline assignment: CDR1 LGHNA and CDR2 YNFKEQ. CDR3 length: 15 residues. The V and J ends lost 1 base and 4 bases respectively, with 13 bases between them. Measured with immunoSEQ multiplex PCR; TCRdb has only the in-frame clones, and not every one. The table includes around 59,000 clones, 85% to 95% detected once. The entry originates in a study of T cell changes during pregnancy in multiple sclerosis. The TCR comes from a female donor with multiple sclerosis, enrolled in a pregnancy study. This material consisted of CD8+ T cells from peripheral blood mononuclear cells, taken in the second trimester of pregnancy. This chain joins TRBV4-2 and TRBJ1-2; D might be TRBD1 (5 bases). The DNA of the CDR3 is TGTGCCAGCAGCCAAGTTGGGGGGTCGTCCTATGGCTACACCTTC. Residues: CASSQVGGSSYGYTF.